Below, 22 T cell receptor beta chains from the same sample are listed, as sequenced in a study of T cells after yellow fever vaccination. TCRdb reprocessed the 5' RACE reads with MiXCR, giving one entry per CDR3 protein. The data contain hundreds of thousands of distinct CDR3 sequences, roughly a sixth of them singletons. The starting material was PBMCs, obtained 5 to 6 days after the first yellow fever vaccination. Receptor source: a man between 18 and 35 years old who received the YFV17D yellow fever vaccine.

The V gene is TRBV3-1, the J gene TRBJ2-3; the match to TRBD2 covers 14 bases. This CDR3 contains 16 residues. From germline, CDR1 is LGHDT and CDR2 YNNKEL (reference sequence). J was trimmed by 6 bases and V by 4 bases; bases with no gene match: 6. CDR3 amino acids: CASSPGLAGGIDTQYF. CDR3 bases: TGTGCCAGCAGCCCCGGACTAGCGGGGGGCATCGATACGCAGTATTTT.

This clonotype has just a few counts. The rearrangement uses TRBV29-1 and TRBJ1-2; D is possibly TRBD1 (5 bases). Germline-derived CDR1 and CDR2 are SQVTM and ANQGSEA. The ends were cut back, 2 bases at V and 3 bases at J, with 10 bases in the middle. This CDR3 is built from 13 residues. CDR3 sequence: CSVEHLGDYGYTF. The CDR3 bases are TGCAGCGTTGAACACCTGGGGGACTATGGCTACACCTTC.

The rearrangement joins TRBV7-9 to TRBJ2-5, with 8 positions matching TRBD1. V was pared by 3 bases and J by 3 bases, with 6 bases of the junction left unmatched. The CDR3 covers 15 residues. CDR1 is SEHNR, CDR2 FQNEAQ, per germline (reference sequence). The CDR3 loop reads CASSLGQASEETQYF. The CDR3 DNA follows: TGTGCCAGCAGCTTGGGACAGGCCTCTGAAGAGACCCAGTACTTC.

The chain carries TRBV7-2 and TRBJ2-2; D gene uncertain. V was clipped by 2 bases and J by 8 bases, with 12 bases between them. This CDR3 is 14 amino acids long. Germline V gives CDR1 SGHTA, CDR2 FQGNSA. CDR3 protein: CASSLIRAAGELFF. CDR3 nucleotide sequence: TGTGCCAGCAGCTTAATCCGAGCCGCTGGGGAGCTGTTTTTT.

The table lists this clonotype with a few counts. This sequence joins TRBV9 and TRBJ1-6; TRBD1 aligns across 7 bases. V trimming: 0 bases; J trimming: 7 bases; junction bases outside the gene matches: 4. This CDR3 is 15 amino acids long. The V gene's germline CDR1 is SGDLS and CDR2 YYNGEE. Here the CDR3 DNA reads TGTGCCAGCAGCGTAGGACAGGGCGGCAATTCACCCCTCCACTTT. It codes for CASSVGQGGNSPLHF.

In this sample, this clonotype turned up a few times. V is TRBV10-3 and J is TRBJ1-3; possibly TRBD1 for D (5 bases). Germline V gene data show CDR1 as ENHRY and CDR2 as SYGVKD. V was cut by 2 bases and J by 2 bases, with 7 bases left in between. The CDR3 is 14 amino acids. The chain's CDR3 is CAISEGQTGNTIYF. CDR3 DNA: TGTGCCATCAGTGAGGGACAAACTGGAAACACCATATATTTT.

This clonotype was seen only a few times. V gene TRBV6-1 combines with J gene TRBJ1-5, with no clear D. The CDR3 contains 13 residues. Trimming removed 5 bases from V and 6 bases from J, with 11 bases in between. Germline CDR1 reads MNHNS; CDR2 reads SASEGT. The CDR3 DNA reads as TGTGCCAGCAGTCAGGACCGACCTCAGCCCCAGCATTTT. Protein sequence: CASSQDRPQPQHF.

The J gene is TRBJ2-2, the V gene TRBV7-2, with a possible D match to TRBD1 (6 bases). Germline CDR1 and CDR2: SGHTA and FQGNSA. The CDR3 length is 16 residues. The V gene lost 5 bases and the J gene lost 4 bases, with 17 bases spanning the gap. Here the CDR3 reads CASSPPRGHRTGELFF. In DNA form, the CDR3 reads TGTGCCAGCAGCCCCCCGAGGGGACACCGCACCGGGGAGCTGTTTTTT.

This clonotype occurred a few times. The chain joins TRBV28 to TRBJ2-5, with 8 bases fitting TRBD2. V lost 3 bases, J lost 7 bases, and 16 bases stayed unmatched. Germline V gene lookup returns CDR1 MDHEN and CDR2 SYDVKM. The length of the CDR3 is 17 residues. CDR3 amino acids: CASSFRAGGSGTWTQYF. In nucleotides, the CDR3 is TGTGCCAGCAGTTTTCGGGCGGGGGGCTCGGGGACTTGGACCCAGTACTTC.

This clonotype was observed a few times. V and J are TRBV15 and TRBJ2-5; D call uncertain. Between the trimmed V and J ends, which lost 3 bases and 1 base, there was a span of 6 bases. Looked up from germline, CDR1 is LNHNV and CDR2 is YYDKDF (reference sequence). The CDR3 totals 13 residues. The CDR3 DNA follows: TGTGCCACCAGCAGGGGCCTCCAAGAGACCCAGTACTTC. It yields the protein CATSRGLQETQYF.

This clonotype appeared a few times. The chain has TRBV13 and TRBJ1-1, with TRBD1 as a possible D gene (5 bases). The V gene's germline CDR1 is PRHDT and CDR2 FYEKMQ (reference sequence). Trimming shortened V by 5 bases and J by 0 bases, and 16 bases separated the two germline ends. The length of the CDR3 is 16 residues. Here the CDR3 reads CASSQGRGYLNTEAFF. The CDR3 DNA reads TGTGCCAGCAGCCAGGGTAGGGGCTATTTGAACACTGAAGCTTTCTTT.

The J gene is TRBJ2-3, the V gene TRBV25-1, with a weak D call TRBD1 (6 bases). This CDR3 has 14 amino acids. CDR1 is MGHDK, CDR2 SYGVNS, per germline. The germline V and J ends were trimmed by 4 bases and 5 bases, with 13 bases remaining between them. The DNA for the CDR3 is TGTGCCAGCAGTGCTCGGACAGACATAGATACGCAGTATTTT. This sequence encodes CASSARTDIDTQYF. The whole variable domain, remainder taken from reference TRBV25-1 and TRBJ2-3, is EADIYQTPRYLVIGTGKKITLECSQTMGHDKMYWYQQDPGMELHLIHYSYGVNSTEKGDLSSESTVSRIRTEHFPLTLESARPSHTSQYLCASSARTDIDTQYFGPGTRLTVL.

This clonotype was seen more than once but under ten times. CDR3 amino acids: CSALTRYEQYF. The CDR3 nucleotides are TGCAGTGCTCTCACCCGCTACGAGCAGTACTTC. The rearrangement uses TRBV20-1 and TRBJ2-7; D gene unclear. The ends were cut back, 5 bases at V and 3 bases at J, with 8 bases in the middle. CDR1 is DFQATT, CDR2 SNEGSKA, per germline (reference sequence). There are 11 residues in the CDR3.

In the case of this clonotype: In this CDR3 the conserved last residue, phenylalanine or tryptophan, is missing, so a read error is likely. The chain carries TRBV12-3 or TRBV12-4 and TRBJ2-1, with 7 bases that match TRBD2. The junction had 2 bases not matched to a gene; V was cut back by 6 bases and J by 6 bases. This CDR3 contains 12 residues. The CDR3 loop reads CASRPGGNEQFL. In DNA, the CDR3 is TGTGCCAGCAGGCCGGGGGGCAATGAGCAGTTCCTC.

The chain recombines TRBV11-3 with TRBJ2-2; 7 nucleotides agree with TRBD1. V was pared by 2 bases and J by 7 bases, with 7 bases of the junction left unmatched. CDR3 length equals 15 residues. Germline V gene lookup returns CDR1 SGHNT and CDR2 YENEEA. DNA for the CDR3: TGTGCCAGCAGCTTACGTACAGGGGCGAACGGGGAGCTGTTTTTT. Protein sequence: CASSLRTGANGELFF.

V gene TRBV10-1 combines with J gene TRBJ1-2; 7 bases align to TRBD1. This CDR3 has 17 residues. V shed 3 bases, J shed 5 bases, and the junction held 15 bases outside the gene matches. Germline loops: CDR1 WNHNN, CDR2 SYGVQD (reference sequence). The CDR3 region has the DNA TGCGCCAGCAGTGACCACCGGACAGGAGCAAGAAAGTATGGCTACACCTTC. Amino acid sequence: CASSDHRTGARKYGYTF.

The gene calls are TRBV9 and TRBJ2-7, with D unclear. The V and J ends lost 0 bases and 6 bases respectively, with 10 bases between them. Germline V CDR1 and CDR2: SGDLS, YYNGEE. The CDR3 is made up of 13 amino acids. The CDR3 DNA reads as TGTGCCAGCAGCGTAGAACTATTCGGCGAGCAGTACTTC. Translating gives CASSVELFGEQYF.

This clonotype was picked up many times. CDR3 protein: CASSISGDSPGELFF. The CDR3 region has the DNA TGTGCCAGCAGTATTAGCGGGGACTCTCCCGGGGAGCTGTTTTTT. The chain joins TRBV2 to TRBJ2-2, with 8 bases that match TRBD2. Unmatched junction bases numbered 8, after V lost 5 bases and J lost 6 bases. This CDR3 region has 15 residues. CDR1 and CDR2 from the germline V gene are SNHLY and FYNNEI. The whole variable domain, remainder taken from reference TRBV2 and TRBJ2-2, is EPEVTQTPSHQVTQMGQEVILRCVPISNHLYFYWYRQILGQKVEFLVSFYNNEISEKSEIFDDQFSVERPDGSNFTLKIRSTKLEDSAMYFCASSISGDSPGELFFGEGSRLTVL.

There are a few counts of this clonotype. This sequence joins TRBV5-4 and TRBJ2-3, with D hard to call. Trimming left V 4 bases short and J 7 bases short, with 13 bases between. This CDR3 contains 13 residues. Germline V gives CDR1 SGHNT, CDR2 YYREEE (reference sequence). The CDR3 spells CASSPRTSNTQYF. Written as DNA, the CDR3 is TGTGCCAGCAGCCCCCGGACCTCAAATACGCAGTATTTT.

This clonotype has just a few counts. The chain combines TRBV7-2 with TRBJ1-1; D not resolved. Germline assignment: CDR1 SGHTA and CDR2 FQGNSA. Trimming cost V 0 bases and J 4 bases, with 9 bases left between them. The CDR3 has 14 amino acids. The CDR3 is CASSLALRRTEAFF. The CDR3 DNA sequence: TGTGCCAGCAGCTTAGCCCTTAGACGCACTGAAGCTTTCTTT.

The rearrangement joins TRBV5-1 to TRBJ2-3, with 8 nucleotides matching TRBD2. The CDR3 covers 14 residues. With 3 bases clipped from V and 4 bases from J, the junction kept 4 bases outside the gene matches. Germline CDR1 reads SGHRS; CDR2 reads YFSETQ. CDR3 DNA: TGCGCCAGCAGCTCGGGGGGGGACCCAGATACGCAGTATTTT. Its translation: CASSSGGDPDTQYF.

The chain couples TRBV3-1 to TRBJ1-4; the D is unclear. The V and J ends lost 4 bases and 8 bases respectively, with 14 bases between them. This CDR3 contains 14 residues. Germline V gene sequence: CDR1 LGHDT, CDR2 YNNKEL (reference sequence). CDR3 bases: TGTGCCAGCAGCCCGCTGACCATGGGGGAAAAACTGTTTTTT. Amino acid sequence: CASSPLTMGEKLFF.